The sequence of this T cell receptor beta chain was determined in a study of cytomegalovirus exposure and HLA in healthy donors. Study in general: Unique TCRs numbering around 80 million, obtained from HLA-typed donors, made up an early data release.

Study observations and caveats: In a later analysis, a missense DCLRE1C variant was linked to TCR beta V- and J-gene trimming. Using the classifier, cytomegalovirus status was reportedly diagnosed with high specificity and sensitivity.

In regard to this clone: What it recognizes is unknown.

Donors had nominal health at sampling but likely had unrecorded immune exposures. The CDR3 contains 11 residues. The germline V gene has CDR1 SGHTA and CDR2 FQGNSA. The V and J ends lost 5 bases and 12 bases respectively, with 11 bases between them. The PCR had 60 Vbeta and 13 Jbeta primers. Libraries were prepared by immunoSEQ multiplex PCR; TCRdb keeps only in-frame clonotypes and omits some of them. Of 170,000 or so clones listed, around 72% are singletons. V usage is TRBV7-2 and J usage is TRBJ2-1; no clear D. This TCR was sampled from a woman aged 45 to 65 in good health and CMV-seropositive. The sample comprised PBMCs. In DNA form, the CDR3 reads TGTGCCAGCAGCCCCACTCTAGGGCAGTTCTTC. It codes for CASSPTLGQFF.